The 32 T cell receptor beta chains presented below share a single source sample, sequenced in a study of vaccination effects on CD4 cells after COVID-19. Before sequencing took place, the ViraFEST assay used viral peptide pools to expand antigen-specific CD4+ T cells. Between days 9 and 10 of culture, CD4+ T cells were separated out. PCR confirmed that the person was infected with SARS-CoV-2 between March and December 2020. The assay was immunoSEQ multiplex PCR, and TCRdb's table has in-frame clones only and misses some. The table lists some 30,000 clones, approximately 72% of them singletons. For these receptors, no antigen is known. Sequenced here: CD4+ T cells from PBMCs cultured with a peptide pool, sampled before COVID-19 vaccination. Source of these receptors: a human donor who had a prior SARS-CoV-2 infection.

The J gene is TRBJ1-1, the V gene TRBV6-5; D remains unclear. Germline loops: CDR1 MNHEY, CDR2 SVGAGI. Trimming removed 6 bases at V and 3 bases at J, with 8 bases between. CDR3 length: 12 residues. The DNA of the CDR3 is TGTGCCAGCAGCGTCTCTGACACTGAAGCTTTCTTT. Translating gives CASSVSDTEAFF.

The CDR3 coding sequence is TGTGCCAGCAGCCAAGTTCCCCTAGGGGCGGGCTTCGATACGCAGTATTTT. Amino acid sequence: CASSQVPLGAGFDTQYF. The rearrangement links TRBV3-1 (or the pseudogene TRBV3-2) to TRBJ2-3, with D perhaps TRBD1 or TRBD2 (5 bases each). CDR3 length equals 17 residues. V shed 1 base and J shed 6 bases, with 20 bases lying between them. Germline V gene data show CDR1 as LGHDT and CDR2 as YNNKEL (reference sequence).

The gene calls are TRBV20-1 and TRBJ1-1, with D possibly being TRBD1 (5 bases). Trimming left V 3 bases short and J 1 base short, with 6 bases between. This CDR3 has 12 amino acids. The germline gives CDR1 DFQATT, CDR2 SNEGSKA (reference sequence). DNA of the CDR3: TGCAGTGCTAGTGGGGGGAACACTGAAGCTTTCTTT. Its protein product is CSASGGNTEAFF.

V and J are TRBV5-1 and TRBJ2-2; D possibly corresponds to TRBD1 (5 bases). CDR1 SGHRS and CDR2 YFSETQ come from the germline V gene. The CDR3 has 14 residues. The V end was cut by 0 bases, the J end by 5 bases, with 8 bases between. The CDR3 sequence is CASSLGRVTGELFF. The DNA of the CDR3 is TGCGCCAGCAGCTTGGGCAGGGTTACCGGGGAGCTGTTTTTT.

Here the CDR3 reads CASSFGAQGVATEAFF. The CDR3, as DNA: TGTGCCAGCAGCTTCGGGGCACAGGGGGTGGCCACTGAAGCTTTCTTT. The chain recombines TRBV5-6 with TRBJ1-1; TRBD1 aligns across 8 bases. Losses at the gene ends were 2 bases for V and 4 bases for J; bases not matched to a gene: 10. Germline V gene lookup returns CDR1 SGHDT and CDR2 YYEEEE. This CDR3 has 16 amino acids.

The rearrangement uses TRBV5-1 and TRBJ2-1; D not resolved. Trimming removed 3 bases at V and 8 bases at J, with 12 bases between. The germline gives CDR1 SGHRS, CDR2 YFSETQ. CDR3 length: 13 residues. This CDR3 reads CASSSLLGDEQFF. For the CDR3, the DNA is TGCGCCAGCAGCTCCCTTCTAGGCGATGAGCAGTTCTTC.

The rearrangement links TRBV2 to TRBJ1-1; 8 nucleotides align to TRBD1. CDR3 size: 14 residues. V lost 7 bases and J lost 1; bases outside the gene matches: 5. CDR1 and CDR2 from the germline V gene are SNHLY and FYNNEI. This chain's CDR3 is CASNLDRANTEAFF. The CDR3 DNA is TGTGCCAGCAACTTGGACAGGGCGAACACTGAAGCTTTCTTT.

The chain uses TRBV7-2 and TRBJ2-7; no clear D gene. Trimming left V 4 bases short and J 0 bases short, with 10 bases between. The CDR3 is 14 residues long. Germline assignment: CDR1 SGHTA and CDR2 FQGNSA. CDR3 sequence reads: CASSYDWNSYEQYF. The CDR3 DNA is TGTGCCAGCAGCTACGACTGGAACTCCTACGAGCAGTACTTC. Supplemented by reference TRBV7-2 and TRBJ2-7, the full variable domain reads GAGVSQSPSNKVTEKGKDVELRCDPISGHTALYWYRQSLGQGLEFLIYFQGNSAPDKSGLPSDRFSAERTGGSVSTLTIQRTQQEDSAVYLCASSYDWNSYEQYFGPGTRLTVT.

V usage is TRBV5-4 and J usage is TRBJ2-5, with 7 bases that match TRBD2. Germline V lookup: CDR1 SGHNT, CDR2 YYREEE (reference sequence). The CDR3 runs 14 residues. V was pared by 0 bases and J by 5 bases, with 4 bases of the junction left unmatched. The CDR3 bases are TGTGCCAGCAGCTTGGCCGGGGGGTGGGAGACCCAGTACTTC. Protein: CASSLAGGWETQYF.

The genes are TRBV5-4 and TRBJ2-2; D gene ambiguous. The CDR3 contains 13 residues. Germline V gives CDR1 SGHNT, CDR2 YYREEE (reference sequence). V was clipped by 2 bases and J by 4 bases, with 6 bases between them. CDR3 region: CASSFRVTGELFF. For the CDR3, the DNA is TGTGCCAGCAGCTTCCGGGTCACCGGGGAGCTGTTTTTT.

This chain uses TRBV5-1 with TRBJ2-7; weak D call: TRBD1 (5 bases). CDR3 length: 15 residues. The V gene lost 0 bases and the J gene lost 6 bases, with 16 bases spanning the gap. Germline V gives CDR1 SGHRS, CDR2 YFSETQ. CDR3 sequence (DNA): TGCGCCAGCAGCTTGGCCTATCAGGGATCGGGCGAGCAGTACTTC. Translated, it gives CASSLAYQGSGEQYF.

CDR3 bases: TGTGCCAGCAGCGCCCGGGACGCGAACACTGAAGCTTTCTTT. Amino acids: CASSARDANTEAFF. This chain uses TRBV13 with TRBJ1-1, with a possible D match to TRBD1 (5 bases). Trimming pared 5 bases from V and 1 base from J, leaving 11 bases between. The CDR3 is 14 amino acids. Germline CDR1 and CDR2: PRHDT and FYEKMQ (reference sequence).

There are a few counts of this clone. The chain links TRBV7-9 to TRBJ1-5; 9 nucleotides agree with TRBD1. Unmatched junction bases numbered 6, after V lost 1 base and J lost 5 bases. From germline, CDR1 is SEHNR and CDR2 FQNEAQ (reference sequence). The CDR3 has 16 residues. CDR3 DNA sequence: TGTGCCAGCAGCTTAGGAGACAGGGGGTCCGATCAGCCCCAGCATTTT. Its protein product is CASSLGDRGSDQPQHF.

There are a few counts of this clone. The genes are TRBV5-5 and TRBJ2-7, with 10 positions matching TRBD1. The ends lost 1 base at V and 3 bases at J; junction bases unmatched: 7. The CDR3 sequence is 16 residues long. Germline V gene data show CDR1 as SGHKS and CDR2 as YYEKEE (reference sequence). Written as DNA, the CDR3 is TGTGCCAGCAGCTTGTCCTGGACAGGGGGACTCTACGAGCAGTACTTC. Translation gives CASSLSWTGGLYEQYF.

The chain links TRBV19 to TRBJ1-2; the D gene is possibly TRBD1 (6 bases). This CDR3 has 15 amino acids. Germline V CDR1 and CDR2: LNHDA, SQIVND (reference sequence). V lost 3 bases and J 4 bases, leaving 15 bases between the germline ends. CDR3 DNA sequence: TGTGCCAGTAGTATCGGTCAGGGGCCTCTCTATGGCTACACCTTC. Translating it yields CASSIGQGPLYGYTF.

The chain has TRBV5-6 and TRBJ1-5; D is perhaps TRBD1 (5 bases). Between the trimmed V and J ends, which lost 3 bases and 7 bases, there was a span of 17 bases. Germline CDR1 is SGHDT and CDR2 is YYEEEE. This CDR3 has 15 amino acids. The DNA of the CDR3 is TGTGCCAGCAGCTCCTTAGGGCAGGGCGGACAGCCCCAGCATTTT. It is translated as CASSSLGQGGQPQHF.

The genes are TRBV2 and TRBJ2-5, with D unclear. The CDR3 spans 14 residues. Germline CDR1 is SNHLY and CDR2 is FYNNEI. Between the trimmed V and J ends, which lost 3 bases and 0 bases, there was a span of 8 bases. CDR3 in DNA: TGTGCCAGCAGTGACAGGCGGTACCAAGAGACCCAGTACTTC. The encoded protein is CASSDRRYQETQYF.

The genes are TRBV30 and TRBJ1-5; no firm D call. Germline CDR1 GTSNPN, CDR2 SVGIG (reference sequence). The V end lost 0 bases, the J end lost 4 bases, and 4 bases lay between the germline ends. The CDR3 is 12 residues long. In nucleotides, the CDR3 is TGTGCCTGGAGTGTGGGGAATCAGCCCCAGCATTTT. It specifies CAWSVGNQPQHF.

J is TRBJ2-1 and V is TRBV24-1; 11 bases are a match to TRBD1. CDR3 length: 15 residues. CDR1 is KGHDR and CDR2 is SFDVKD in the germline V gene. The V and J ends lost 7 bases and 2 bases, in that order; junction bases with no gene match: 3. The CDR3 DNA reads TGTGCCACCAGCCGGGACAGGGGGGCCTACAATGAGCAGTTCTTC. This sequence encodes CATSRDRGAYNEQFF.

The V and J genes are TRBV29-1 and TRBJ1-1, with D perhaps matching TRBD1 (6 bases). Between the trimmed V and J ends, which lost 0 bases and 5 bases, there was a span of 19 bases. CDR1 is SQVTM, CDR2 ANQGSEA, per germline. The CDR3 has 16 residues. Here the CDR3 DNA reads TGCAGCGTTGAAGATCGGTGGGGGGCGCCGGGGACTGAAGCTTTCTTT. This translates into CSVEDRWGAPGTEAFF.

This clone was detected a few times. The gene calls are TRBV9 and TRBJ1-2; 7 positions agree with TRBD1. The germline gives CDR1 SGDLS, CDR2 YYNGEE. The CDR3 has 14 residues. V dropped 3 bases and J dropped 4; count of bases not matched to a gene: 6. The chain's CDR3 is CASSATDRTYGYTF. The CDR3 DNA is TGTGCCAGCAGCGCCACGGACAGGACCTATGGCTACACCTTC.

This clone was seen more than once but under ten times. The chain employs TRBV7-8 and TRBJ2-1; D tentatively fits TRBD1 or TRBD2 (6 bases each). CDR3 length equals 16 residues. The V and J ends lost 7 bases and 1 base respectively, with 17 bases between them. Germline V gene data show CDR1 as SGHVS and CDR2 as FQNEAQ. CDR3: CASTIRGGRSYNEQFF. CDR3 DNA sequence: TGTGCCAGCACCATCAGAGGGGGGCGGTCCTACAATGAGCAGTTCTTC.

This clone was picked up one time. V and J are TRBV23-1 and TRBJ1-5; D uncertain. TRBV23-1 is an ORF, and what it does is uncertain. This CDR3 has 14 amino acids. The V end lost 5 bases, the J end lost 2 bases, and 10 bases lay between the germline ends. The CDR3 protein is CASSLDLRNQPQHF. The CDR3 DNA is TGCGCCAGCAGTTTAGATCTGCGCAATCAGCCCCAGCATTTT.

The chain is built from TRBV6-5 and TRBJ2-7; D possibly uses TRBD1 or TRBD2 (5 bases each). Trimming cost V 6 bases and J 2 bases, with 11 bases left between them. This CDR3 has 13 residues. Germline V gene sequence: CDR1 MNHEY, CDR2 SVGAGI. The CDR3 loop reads CASRWDPPYEQYF. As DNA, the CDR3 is TGTGCCAGCAGGTGGGACCCGCCCTACGAGCAGTACTTC.

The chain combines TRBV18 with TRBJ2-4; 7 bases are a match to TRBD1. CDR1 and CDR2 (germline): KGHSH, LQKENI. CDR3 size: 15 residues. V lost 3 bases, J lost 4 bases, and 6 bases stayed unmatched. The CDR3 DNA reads TGTGCCAGCTCACCTCTCCGGGACAGTAAAAACATTCAGTACTTC. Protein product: CASSPLRDSKNIQYF.

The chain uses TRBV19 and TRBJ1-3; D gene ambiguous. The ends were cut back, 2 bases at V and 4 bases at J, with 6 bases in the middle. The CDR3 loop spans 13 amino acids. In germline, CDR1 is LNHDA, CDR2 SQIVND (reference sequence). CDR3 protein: CASSIHPGNTIYF. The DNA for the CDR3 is TGTGCCAGTAGTATACACCCGGGAAACACCATATATTTT.

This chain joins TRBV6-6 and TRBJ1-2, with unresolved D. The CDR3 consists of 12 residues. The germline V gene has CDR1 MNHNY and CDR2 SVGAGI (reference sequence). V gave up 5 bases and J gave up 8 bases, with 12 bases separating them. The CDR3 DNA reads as TGTGCCAGCAGTCAACCGTCTGGAGGCTACACCTTC. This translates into CASSQPSGGYTF.

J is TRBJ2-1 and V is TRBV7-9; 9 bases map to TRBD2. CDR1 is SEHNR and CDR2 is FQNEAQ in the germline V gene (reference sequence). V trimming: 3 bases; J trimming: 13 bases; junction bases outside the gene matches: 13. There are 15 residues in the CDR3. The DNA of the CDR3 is TGTGCCAGCAGCTTCTTAGCGGGAGCGACGCCTCGTCAGTTCTTC. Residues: CASSFLAGATPRQFF. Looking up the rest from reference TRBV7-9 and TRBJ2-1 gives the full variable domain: DTGVSQNPRHKITKRGQNVTFRCDPISEHNRLYWYRQTLGQGPEFLTYFQNEAQLEKSRLLSDRFSAERPKGSFSTLEIQRTEQGDSAMYLCASSFLAGATPRQFFGPGTRLTVL.

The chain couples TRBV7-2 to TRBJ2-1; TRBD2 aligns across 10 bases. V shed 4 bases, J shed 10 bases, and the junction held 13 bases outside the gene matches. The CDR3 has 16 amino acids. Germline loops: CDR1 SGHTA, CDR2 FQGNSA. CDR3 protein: CASSSTGTSDAEEQFF. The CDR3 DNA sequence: TGTGCCAGCAGCTCTACCGGGACTAGCGATGCTGAAGAGCAGTTCTTC.

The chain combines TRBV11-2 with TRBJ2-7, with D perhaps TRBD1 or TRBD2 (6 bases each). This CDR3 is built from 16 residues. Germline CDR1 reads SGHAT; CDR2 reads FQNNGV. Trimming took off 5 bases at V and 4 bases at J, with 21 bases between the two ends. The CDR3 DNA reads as TGTGCCAGCAGCCCCCGCTTAGGGGGGCGCGAATACGAGCAGTACTTC. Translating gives CASSPRLGGREYEQYF. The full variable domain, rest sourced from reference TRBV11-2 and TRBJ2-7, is EAGVAQSPRYKIIEKRQSVAFWCNPISGHATLYWYQQILGQGPKLLIQFQNNGVVDDSQLPKDRFSAERLKGVDSTLKIQPAKLEDSAVYLCASSPRLGGREYEQYFGPGTRLTVT.

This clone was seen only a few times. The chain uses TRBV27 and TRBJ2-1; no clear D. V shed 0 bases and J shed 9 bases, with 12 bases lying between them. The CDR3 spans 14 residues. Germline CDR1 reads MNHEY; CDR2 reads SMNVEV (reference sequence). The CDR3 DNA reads TGTGCCAGCAGTTTATCATCACACTACTCTGAGCAGTTCTTC. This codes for CASSLSSHYSEQFF.

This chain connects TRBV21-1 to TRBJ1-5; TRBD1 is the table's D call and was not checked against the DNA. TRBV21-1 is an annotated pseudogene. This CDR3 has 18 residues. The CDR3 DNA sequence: TGTGCCAGCAGCAAAGGAGGTAGTGGAGCAGGGGGCAATCAGCCCCAGCATTTT. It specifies CASSKGGSGAGGNQPQHF.